This TCR beta chain was identified in a study of glioma-infiltrating T cells. Overall study: Glioma patients had dexamethasone for six or fewer days before surgery.

The V and J ends lost 2 bases and 2 bases respectively, with 7 bases between them. The germline V gene has CDR1 LGHDT and CDR2 YNNKEL (reference sequence). CDR3 length: 13 residues. Remarks on this clonotype: What it binds is unknown.

TCR alpha and beta CDR3 regions were amplified from RNA using iRepertoire nested multiplex PCR. Tissue mRNA or PBMC total RNA, roughly 100-400 ng, went into one-step reverse transcription and amplification. TCRdb fed the multiplex PCR reads into MiXCR, producing one record per CDR3 protein. Of around 390,000 distinct CDR3 sequences listed, 41% were seen once; the top ten hold about 11%. General study points: Signature shared blood CDR3 motifs were enriched in low-divergence and depleted in high-divergence patients. Gliomas, especially low-grade, showed above-expected tissue-blood divergence; non-neoplastic patients showed below.

V and J are TRBV3-1 and TRBJ2-7, with no clear D. Sequencing was done on a sample of glioma tissue, nonneoplastic brain tissue, or PBMCs (not recorded which). This receptor was taken from a human donor with low-grade glioma or glioblastoma, undergoing nonglioma brain surgery, or in good health (not recorded which). The CDR3 is CASSQMQTYEQYF. CDR3 DNA: TGTGCCAGCAGCCAAATGCAAACCTACGAGCAGTACTTC.